This T cell receptor beta chain was observed in a study of T cell changes during pregnancy in multiple sclerosis. The table came from immunoSEQ multiplex PCR; TCRdb's copy has only in-frame clones and leaves some out. The sample yields tens of thousands of clones, 85% to 95% seen once. This clonotype was sampled from a female donor with multiple sclerosis, enrolled in a pregnancy study. The source material was peripheral blood, sampled in the second trimester of pregnancy.

Here the CDR3 reads CAISAGGGNEKLFF. CDR3 DNA: TGTGCCATCAGTGCAGGGGGCGGTAATGAAAAACTGTTTTTT. The chain is built from TRBV10-3 and TRBJ1-4; 8 nucleotides match TRBD1. Per germline, CDR1 ENHRY and CDR2 SYGVKD. V gave up 4 bases and J gave up 4 bases; unmatched junction bases: 2. This CDR3 region has 14 residues.